This T cell receptor beta chain was documented in a study of cytomegalovirus exposure and HLA in healthy donors (dated by TCRdb to the late 2010s). About the investigation overall: In an earlier analysis of around 540 of the donors, 250 to 350 Gb of sequence data and 120 million or so unique TCR beta sequences from about 190 million T cells were reported. An early release covering approximately 600 HLA-typed donors comprised roughly 300 gigabases of sequencing data and around 80 million unique TCR sequences. Among the roughly 390 genotyped donors, approximately 81% belonged to the genetic ancestry cluster associated with self-reported Caucasian donors. The aim of the study was to test whether cataloging public T cell receptors could identify signatures of past pathogen exposure. The study used immunosequencing to profile the T cell repertoires of approximately 630 subjects and linked those repertoires to cytomegalovirus serostatus. Along with the approximately 600-subject first cohort, a separate validation cohort of roughly 110 different subjects was used. To predict cytomegalovirus infection status, the study combined high-throughput TCR immunosequencing, statistical association of individual TCRs with disease status, and machine learning. To study patterns of TCR occurrence, a later analysis re-analyzed previously published TCR beta repertoires from several hundred donors and added high-resolution HLA genotyping. Rather than using new phenotypic data, the later analysis identified candidate immune exposures from TCR beta sequences and from how often those sequences occurred across donors. An earlier analysis of 587 of the donors applied high-throughput TCR beta sequencing to assess whether each TCR beta V gene segment acted as functional or pseudogenic. Donor age, sex, ethnicity and CMV serostatus were compiled together with the repertoire data. Genome-wide SNP genotypes for about 55% of the roughly 670 donors were used in a later genetic analysis, which treated that subset as a discovery cohort. Every discovery cohort repertoire had been produced on one sequencing platform. HLA typing covered class I and class II loci at four-digit resolution. The number of donors typed differed by locus, with 629-630 for A, B, C, DRB1 and DQB1, about 500 for DQA1, 606 for DPA1, and around 430 for DPB1. Because of strong linkage in the cohort, five DR-DQ haplotypes were treated as single units for association and clustering. Among a few hundred genotyped donors of the cohort, an average of 235,054 unique TCR beta nucleotide sequences were sequenced per donor, roughly 20% of them non-productive.

This clone was seen just once. It lacks a known antigen. Base qualities are not provided; no much larger clone lies one nucleotide away. Libraries were constructed by the immunoSEQ multiplex PCR assay. A mixture of 60 forward primers for TCR Vbeta segments and 13 reverse primers for TCR Jbeta segments was used in the multiplex PCR. The CDR3 region of rearranged TCR beta genes was amplified from genomic DNA by a multiplex PCR assay. The Illumina HiSeq System was used to sequence the amplified TCR beta libraries as 87-base-pair reads. Under the source paper's analysis protocol: Across the 666 repertoires, a later analysis counted 75 million to 90 million unique TCR beta chains, around 10 million of which were shared by at least two donors. Raw reads were error-corrected and collapsed into unique sequences by a nearest-neighbor algorithm in which closely related sequences were merged to remove PCR and sequencing errors. CDR3 sequences were aligned to IMGT reference sequences to assign V, D and J gene segments. Each retained sequence needed at least a six-nucleotide match to both a V gene segment and a J gene segment. Rearrangements were called productive when the CDR3 lacked stop codons and stayed in frame with V and J; all others were non-productive. CDR3 was defined according to IMGT convention as the region running from the second conserved V-encoded cysteine to the conserved J-encoded phenylalanine. The earlier analysis of fewer than 750 of the donors excluded sequences that lacked an unambiguous match to a single V gene segment. In an earlier analysis of about 590 of the donors, a V segment was called functional when productive rearrangements were above 56.7%, and segregating when the standard deviation between donors exceeded 5%. A statistical classification framework was built to diagnose cytomegalovirus status from the catalog of TCR beta chain sequences. A later analysis assigned V and J genes by comparing TCR nucleotide sequences with IMGT/GENE-DB human TR gene sequences. In a later analysis, CDR3 sequences and most-parsimonious VDJ recombination scenarios were assigned using the TCRdist pipeline. A later analysis defined each TCR beta chain by its CDR3 amino acid sequence plus V-gene family, and excluded reads lacking a unique V-gene family. In a later analysis, 450 to 600 highly shared, low-generation-probability nucleotide sequences were removed to address suspected cross-contamination and a sequencing artifact. A later analysis calculated a clonal expansion index for each public chain from normalized within-repertoire ranks of inferred template counts. A later analysis computed generation probabilities with a VDJ recombination model fitted to out-of-frame rearrangements, and checked the results against IGoR. A later analysis scored TCR-TCR, TCR-HLA and TCR-CMV co-occurrence with hypergeometric tests, applying a repertoire-size bias correction to TCR pairs. In a later analysis, false discovery rates were estimated by permuting HLA or CMV assignments 20 times. In a later analysis, co-occurring TCRs were grouped with DBSCAN, and TCRdist sequence similarity was added when clustering was performed within HLA-allele-positive subsets. For co-occurrence clustering, repertoires with fewer than 30,000 or more than 120,000 public chains were excluded, along with five repertoires with anomalous nucleotide sharing. TCRdb took this table from immuneACCESS and kept in-frame rearrangements with V and J called. Such tables lack part of the clones; where checked against another copy, unresolved V genes explain under half of the gap, and the rest is unexplained. V and J calls and clone size come straight from that table; D and trimming were deduced from the DNA. Counted in this sample were 150,000 to 200,000 clones; about 85% of them appeared once. The leading ten clones occupy approximately 0.4% of the sample.

The cohort comprised several hundred healthy bone marrow donors. At the time of sampling, every cohort member was nominally healthy, though immune exposures that went unrecorded were likely present. The donor tested CMV seropositive and was one of the 289 seropositive cohort members. A peripheral blood sample was provided by each donor, and peripheral blood mononuclear cells were used for TCR beta sequencing. Genomic DNA extraction from the blood cell samples was performed with the Qiagen DNeasy Blood Extraction Kit. Study-level results and caveats: The study listed 170 or so TCR beta chains as associated with cytomegalovirus. According to a later analysis, TCR association rates differed among HLA loci, with DRB1 alleles showing the most associated TCRs and HLA-C alleles showing the fewest. CMV serostatus was the only immune exposure information available for the cohort. A later analysis found that HLA-associated TCR beta chains were more clonally expanded and had lower generation probabilities than equally common non-associated chains. The cohort was sequenced for TCR beta chains only, and without alpha or paired-chain data the features that could be detected were limited. A further reported finding was that TCR beta sequences accurately predicted the HLA-A and HLA-B alleles for most subjects in the first cohort. The earlier analysis of almost 600 of the donors excluded seventeen rarely observed V segments, including chromosome 9 orphons, because counts were too low. An earlier analysis of around 540 of the donors showed that most TCR beta V segments appeared in productive rearrangements either about 90% or about 30% of the time, which broadly matched IMGT annotations. A few of the identified cytomegalovirus-associated TCR beta chains were confirmed in vitro to be specific for cytomegalovirus antigens. Most CMV-associated TCR beta chains appeared to be HLA-restricted in a later analysis, and the HLA associations seemed to be driven largely by CMV exposure. V-gene and J-gene trimming of TCR beta chains was associated with a missense DCLRE1C variant in a later genetic analysis, and the association was replicated in an independent cohort. Cytomegalovirus status was reported to be diagnosed by the classifier with high specificity and sensitivity in both the original and validation cohorts. Because HLA typing was unavailable for some donors at each locus, only the typed subset was used in association tests. Presence/absence analyses assumed roughly uniform sequencing depth across donors, an assumption that may not hold. A later analysis reported that several top co-occurrence clusters appeared linked to parvovirus B19, influenza, CMV and Epstein-Barr virus. While some public TCRs were present in many individuals, most TCR sequences turned up only very rarely across donors. When HLA alleles, especially DR and DQ, strongly co-occurred, attributing TCR associations to individual alleles was difficult. A group of highly shared sequence variants was considered likely to be a technical artifact of the sequencing pipeline. According to a later genetic analysis, donors in an Asian-associated ancestry cluster had fewer N-insertions in productive TCRs than the approximately 710-donor mean. At a false discovery rate of 0.05, a later analysis linked roughly 17,000 TCR beta sequences to specific HLA alleles. It was suggested by the authors that the approach could potentially be generalized to other disease states and immunological phenotypes. Linkage disequilibrium might explain the correlated functional status among segregating V segments, but an unknown experimental factor could not be excluded.

This TCR came from a male donor in good health and CMV-seropositive. Sequenced material: PBMCs.

CDR3 region: CASSRGGEKLFF. The sequenced DNA: TGTGCCAGCAGCCGCGGGGGCGAAAAACTGTTTTTT. The rearrangement combines TRBV7-9 with TRBJ1-4; the best D guess is TRBD1, with 6 bases matching. V is shortened by 5 bases, J by 8 bases, and the region joining them spans 9 bases. Via the germline V gene (reference sequence), CDR1 is SEHNR and CDR2 FQNEAQ. Counted from cysteine to phenylalanine, this CDR3 has 12 amino acids. The retained sequence is limited to the CDR3, 36 bases, with the frame set at the first base.